The entry below describes one T cell receptor beta chain. The CDR3 runs to 12 residues. This entry belongs to a study of blood T cell repertoires in COVID-19. Overall study: The samples span acute and convalescent COVID-19 from the United States, Italy and Spain. PBMCs, B-cell-depleted T cells, or T cells provided the cDNA or gDNA that made up the material.

In the original analysis: By means of reference gene primer amplification, nucleated cell counts were estimated. TCRdb's copy holds only in-frame clones and misses some; the assay was immunoSEQ multiplex PCR. V and J calls and clone size are copied from that table; D and trimming were computed from the DNA. The repertoire consists of 75,000 to 90,000 clones, with roughly 86% occurring once and the leading ten covering 4.5% to 5%. The receptor comes from a man between 45 and 60 years old with active or convalescent COVID-19. V is TRBV21-1 and J is TRBJ2-5; the D segment call TRBD2 is taken from the table without a DNA check. TRBV21-1 has pseudogene status. The sequencing input was peripheral blood. CDR3 in amino acids: CASSRGGETQYF. The CDR3 nucleotides are TGTGCCAGCAGCCGCGGTGGGGAGACCCAGTACTTC.